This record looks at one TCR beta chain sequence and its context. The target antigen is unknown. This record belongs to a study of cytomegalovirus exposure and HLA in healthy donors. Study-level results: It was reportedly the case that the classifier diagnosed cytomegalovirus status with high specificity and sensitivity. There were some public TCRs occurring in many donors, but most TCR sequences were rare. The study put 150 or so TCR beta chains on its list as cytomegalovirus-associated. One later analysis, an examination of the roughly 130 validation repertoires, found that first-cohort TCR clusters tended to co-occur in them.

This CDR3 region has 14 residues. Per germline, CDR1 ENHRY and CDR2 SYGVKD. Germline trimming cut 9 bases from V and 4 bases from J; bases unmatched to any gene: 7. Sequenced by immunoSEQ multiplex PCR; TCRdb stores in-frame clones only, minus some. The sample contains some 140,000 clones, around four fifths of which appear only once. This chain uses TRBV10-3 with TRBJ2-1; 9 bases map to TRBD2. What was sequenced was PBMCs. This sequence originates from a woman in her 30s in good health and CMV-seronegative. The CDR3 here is CAMGAGGMYNEQFF. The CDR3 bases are TGTGCCATGGGAGCGGGGGGAATGTACAATGAGCAGTTCTTC.